The 9 T cell receptor beta chains reported below all come from one sample, sequenced in a study of beta chain features in type 1 diabetes. The sequenced template was cDNA made from the entire isolated RNA. Assay used: immunoSEQ multiplex PCR; TCRdb lists only in-frame clones, some missing. The repertoire holds around 290,000 clones, with roughly 8% as singletons. Sample: central memory CD4+ T cells from blood. The origin of the receptors is a woman aged 18-29 years in good health.

This clone was observed a handful of times. This sequence joins TRBV7-9 and TRBJ2-5; 7 bases agree with TRBD2. There are 19 residues in the CDR3. The junction had 21 bases not matched to a gene; V was cut back by 5 bases and J by 3 bases. CDR1 and CDR2 (germline): SEHNR, FQNEAQ (reference sequence). The DNA of the CDR3 is TGTGCCAGCAGCCCCCGGGGGTCTAGCGGCCCCGGGGGAAAAGAGACCCAGTACTTC. It specifies CASSPRGSSGPGGKETQYF.

This chain links TRBV7-9 with TRBJ1-1; D is unclear. V was clipped by 4 bases and J by 0 bases, with 6 bases between them. Germline values: CDR1 SEHNR, CDR2 FQNEAQ (reference sequence). The CDR3 covers 13 residues. The CDR3 region has the DNA TGTGCCAGCAGCTCTGAGTTGAACACTGAAGCTTTCTTT. Protein product: CASSSELNTEAFF.

This clone was observed at least ten times. The genes are TRBV18 and TRBJ2-7; 10 nucleotides agree with TRBD1. Looked up from germline, CDR1 is KGHSH and CDR2 is LQKENI. The CDR3 is made up of 15 amino acids. Trimming removed 6 bases from V and 1 base from J; junction bases left unmatched: 6. In DNA form, the CDR3 reads TGTGCCAGCTCGACGGACAGGGGGGGTTCCTACGAGCAGTACGTC. Encoded protein: CASSTDRGGSYEQYV.

In its sample, this clone was seen a few times. J is TRBJ2-3 and V is TRBV19; TRBD1 matches at 10 bases. Germline V lookup: CDR1 LNHDA, CDR2 SQIVND (reference sequence). With 6 bases clipped from V and 4 bases from J, the junction kept 4 bases outside the gene matches. The CDR3 runs 14 residues. CDR3 region: CASRGTGVPDTQYF. The CDR3 nucleotides are TGTGCCAGTAGGGGGACAGGGGTCCCAGATACGCAGTATTTT. The complete variable domain, with remaining parts taken from reference TRBV19 and TRBJ2-3, reads DGGITQSPKYLFRKEGQNVTLSCEQNLNHDAMYWYRQDPGQGLRLIYYSQIVNDFQKGDIAEGYSVSREKKESFPLTVTSAQKNPTAFYLCASRGTGVPDTQYFGPGTRLTVL.

This clone has more than one count but fewer than ten. This chain connects TRBV5-6 to TRBJ2-7; weak D call: TRBD2 (6 bases). Germline V CDR1 and CDR2: SGHDT, YYEEEE. The V end was cut by 0 bases, the J end by 2 bases, with 18 bases between. The CDR3 covers 17 residues. For the CDR3, the DNA is TGTGCCAGCAGCTTGGCACGGTCTAGCGCGACGCCCTACGAGCAGTACTTC. Translation gives CASSLARSSATPYEQYF.

The DNA of the CDR3 is TGTGCCAGTAGTATAGGTAAAACTAGCACAGATACGCAGTATTTT. Residues: CASSIGKTSTDTQYF. The rearrangement uses TRBV19 and TRBJ2-3; D not resolved. The V gene's germline CDR1 is LNHDA and CDR2 SQIVND (reference sequence). This CDR3 is built from 15 residues. Trimming removed 1 base at V and 0 bases at J, with 8 bases between. Combining the CDR3 with reference TRBV19 and TRBJ2-3 gives the whole variable domain DGGITQSPKYLFRKEGQNVTLSCEQNLNHDAMYWYRQDPGQGLRLIYYSQIVNDFQKGDIAEGYSVSREKKESFPLTVTSAQKNPTAFYLCASSIGKTSTDTQYFGPGTRLTVL.

This clone showed up just a few times. The chain links TRBV7-2 to TRBJ2-3; D may be TRBD1 (5 bases). The CDR3 runs 14 residues. In germline, CDR1 is SGHTA, CDR2 FQGNSA. The V end lost 5 bases, the J end lost 10 bases, and 19 bases lay between the germline ends. The CDR3 nucleotides are TGTGCCAGCAGCCTGGGGCTGCCAGGGTATGCGCAGTATTTT. This encodes CASSLGLPGYAQYF.

The V gene is TRBV29-1, the J gene TRBJ2-5, with D perhaps matching TRBD1 (6 bases). The CDR3 runs to 12 residues. In germline, CDR1 is SQVTM, CDR2 ANQGSEA. V was cut by 7 bases and J by 2 bases, with 11 bases left in between. CDR3 loop: CSALRGQETQYF. DNA for the CDR3: TGCAGCGCTCTCAGGGGTCAAGAGACCCAGTACTTC. Variable domain in full (rest from reference TRBV29-1 and TRBJ2-5): SAVISQKPSRDICQRGTSLTIQCQVDSQVTMMFWYRQQPGQSLTLIATANQGSEATYESGFVIDKFPISRPNLTFSTLTVSNMSPEDSSIYLCSALRGQETQYFGPGTRLLVL.

V usage is TRBV7-8 and J usage is TRBJ1-1; D may be TRBD1 (5 bases). Germline lookup yields CDR1 SGHVS and CDR2 FQNEAQ. The CDR3 is made up of 15 amino acids. V lost 2 bases, J lost 3 bases, and 13 bases lay in between. CDR3 region: CASSLIWGGYTEAFF. CDR3 DNA: TGTGCCAGCAGCTTAATTTGGGGGGGTTACACTGAAGCTTTCTTT. The whole variable domain, filled in from reference TRBV7-8 and TRBJ1-1, reads GAGVSQSPRYKVAKRGQDVALRCDPISGHVSLFWYQQALGQGPEFLTYFQNEAQLDKSGLPSDRFFAERPEGSVSTLKIQRTQQEDSAVYLCASSLIWGGYTEAFFGQGTRLTVV.